This T cell receptor (beta chain) was sequenced in a study of cytomegalovirus exposure and HLA in healthy donors. Study-wide background: Later, an analysis reported that the 95 to 150 validation repertoires had used the same platform as the roughly 700 first-cohort repertoires. Study conclusions and caveats: The listing of some 170 TCR beta chains classed them as cytomegalovirus-associated. In vitro work confirmed that a few CMV-associated chains recognize CMV antigens. Reported performance of the classifier showed diagnosis of cytomegalovirus status with high specificity and sensitivity.

Method: immunoSEQ multiplex PCR; TCRdb's copy keeps in-frame clones and lacks some. The sample includes 150,000 to 200,000 clones, roughly 86% seen only once; the top ten take around 7.2%. Details on this clone: Its antigen is unknown.

This TCR was recovered from a man younger than 45 in good health and CMV-seropositive. The sample was PBMCs.

The CDR3 DNA reads TGTGCCAGCAATGCGGGAGACACCTACGAGCAGTACTTC. Its protein product is CASNAGDTYEQYF. This chain uses TRBV2 with TRBJ2-7, with 7 bases that match TRBD2. The CDR3 contains 13 residues. Per germline, CDR1 SNHLY and CDR2 FYNNEI. The junction had 5 bases not matched to a gene; V was cut back by 7 bases and J by 2 bases.